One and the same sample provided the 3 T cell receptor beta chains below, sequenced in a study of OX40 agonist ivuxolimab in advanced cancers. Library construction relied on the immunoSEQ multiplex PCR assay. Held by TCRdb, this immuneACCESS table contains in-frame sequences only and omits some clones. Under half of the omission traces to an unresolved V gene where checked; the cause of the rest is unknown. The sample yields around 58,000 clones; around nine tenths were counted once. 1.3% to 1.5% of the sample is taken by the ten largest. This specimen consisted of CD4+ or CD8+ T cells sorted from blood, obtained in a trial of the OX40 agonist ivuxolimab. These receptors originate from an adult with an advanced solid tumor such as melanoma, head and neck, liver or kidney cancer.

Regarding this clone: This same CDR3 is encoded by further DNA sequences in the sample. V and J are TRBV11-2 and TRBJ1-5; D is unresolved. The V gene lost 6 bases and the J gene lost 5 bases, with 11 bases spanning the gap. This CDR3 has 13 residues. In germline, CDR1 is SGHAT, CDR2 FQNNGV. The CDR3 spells CASSLDRDQPQHF. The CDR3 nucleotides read TGTGCCAGCAGTCTGGATCGGGATCAGCCCCAGCATTTT.

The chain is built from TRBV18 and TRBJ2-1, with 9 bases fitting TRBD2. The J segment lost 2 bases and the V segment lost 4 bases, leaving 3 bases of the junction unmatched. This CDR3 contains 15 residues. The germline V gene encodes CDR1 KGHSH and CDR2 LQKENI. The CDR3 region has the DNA TGTGCCAGCTCACTGGCTAGCGGGGCCTACAATGAGCAGTTCTTC. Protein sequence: CASSLASGAYNEQFF.

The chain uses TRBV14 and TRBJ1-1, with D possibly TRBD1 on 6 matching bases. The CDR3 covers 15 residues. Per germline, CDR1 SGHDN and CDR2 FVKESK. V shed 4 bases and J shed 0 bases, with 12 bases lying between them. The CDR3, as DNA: TGTGCCAGCAGCCCTAAACGGGGGCTGAACACTGAAGCTTTCTTT. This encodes CASSPKRGLNTEAFF.